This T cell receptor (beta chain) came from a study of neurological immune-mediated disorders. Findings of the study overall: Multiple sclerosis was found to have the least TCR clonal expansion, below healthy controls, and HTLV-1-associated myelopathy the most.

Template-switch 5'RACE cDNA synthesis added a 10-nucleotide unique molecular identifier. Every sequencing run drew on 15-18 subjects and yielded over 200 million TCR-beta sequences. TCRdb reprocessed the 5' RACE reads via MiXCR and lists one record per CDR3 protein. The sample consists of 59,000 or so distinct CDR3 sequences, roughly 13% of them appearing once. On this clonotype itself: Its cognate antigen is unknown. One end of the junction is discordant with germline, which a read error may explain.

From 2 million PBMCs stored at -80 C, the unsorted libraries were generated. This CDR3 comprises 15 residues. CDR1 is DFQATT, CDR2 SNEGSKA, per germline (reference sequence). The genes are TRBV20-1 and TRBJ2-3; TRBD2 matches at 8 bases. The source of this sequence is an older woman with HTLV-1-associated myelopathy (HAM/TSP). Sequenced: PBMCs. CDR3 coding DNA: TGCAGTGCGAGAGGGGCGACTAGCGCCACAGATACGCAGTATTTT. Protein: CSARGATSATDTQYF.